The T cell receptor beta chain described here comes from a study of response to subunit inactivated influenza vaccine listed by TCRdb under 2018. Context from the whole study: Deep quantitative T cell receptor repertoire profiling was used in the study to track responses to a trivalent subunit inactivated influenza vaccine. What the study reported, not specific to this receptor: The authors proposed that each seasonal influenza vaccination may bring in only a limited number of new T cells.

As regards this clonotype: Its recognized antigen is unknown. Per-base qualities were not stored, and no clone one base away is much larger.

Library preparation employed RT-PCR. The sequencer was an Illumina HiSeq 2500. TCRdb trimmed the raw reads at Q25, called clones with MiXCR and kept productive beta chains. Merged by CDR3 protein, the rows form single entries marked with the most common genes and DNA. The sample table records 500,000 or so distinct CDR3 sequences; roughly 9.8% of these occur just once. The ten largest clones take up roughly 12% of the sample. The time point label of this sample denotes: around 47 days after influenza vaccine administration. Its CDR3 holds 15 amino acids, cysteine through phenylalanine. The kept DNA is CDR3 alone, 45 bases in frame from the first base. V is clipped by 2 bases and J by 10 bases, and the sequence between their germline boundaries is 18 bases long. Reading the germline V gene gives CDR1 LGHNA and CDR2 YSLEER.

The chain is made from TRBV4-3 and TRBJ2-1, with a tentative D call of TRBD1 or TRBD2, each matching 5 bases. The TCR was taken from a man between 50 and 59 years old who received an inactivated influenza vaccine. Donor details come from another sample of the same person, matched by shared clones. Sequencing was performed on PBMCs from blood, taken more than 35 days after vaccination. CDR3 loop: CASSQQGRPDKEQFF. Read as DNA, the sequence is TGCGCCAGCAGCCAACAGGGACGCCCCGATAAGGAGCAGTTCTTC.